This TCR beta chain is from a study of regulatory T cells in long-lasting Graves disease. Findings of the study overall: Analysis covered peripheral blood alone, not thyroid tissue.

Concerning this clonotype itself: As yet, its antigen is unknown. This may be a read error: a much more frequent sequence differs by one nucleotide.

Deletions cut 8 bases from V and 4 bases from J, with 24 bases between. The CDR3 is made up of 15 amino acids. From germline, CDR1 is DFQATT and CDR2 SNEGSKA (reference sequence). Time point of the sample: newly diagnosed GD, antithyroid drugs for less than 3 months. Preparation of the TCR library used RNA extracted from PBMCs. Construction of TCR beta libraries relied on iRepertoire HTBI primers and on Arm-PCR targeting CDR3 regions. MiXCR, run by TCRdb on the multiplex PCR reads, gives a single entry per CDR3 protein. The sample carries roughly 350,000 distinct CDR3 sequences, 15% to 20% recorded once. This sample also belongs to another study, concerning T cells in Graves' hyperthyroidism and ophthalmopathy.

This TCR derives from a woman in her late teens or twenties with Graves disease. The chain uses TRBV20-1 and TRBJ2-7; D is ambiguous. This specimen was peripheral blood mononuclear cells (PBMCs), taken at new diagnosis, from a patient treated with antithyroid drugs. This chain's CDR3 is CSTNGLTQGPYEQYF. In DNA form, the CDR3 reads TGCAGTACAAACGGCCTGACTCAAGGACCTTACGAGCAGTACTTC.